This T cell receptor (beta chain) comes out of a study of vaccination effects on CD4 cells after COVID-19. Study-wide background: Post-vaccine sampling occurred a median 72 days after the second dose.

A word on this clone: The antigen is not known.

The CDR3 has 13 amino acids. CDR1 is SGHRS and CDR2 is YFSETQ in the germline V gene. The V segment lost 5 bases and the J segment 3 bases; nucleotides outside the gene matches: 3. Measured with immunoSEQ multiplex PCR; TCRdb has only the in-frame clones, and not every one. The sample has about 48,000 clones, about 74% seen once; the top ten hold around 15%. Study-wide findings and caveats: After vaccination, at late timepoints, clones induced by infection and by vaccine contracted markedly. Only 1 of 255 vaccine-induced clones from healthy vaccinees cross-reacted with common cold coronaviruses.

Sequencing followed a ViraFEST assay step that expanded antigen-specific CD4+ T cells with viral peptide pools. The culture ran for approximately 10 days before CD4+ T cells were isolated. Every participant took two doses of the BNT162b2 or mRNA-1273 vaccine. This sequence originates from a human donor who received a COVID-19 vaccine. Specimen: CD4+ T cells from PBMCs cultured with HCoV-OC43 spike peptides, collected after COVID-19 vaccination. Noted subset: HCoV-OC43 spike overlapping peptide pool stimulation. This chain links TRBV5-1 with TRBJ2-7, with 9 bases fitting TRBD1. In DNA, the CDR3 is TGCGCCAGCAGGCCGGGACAGGGCTACGAGCAGTACTTC. Translated: CASRPGQGYEQYF.